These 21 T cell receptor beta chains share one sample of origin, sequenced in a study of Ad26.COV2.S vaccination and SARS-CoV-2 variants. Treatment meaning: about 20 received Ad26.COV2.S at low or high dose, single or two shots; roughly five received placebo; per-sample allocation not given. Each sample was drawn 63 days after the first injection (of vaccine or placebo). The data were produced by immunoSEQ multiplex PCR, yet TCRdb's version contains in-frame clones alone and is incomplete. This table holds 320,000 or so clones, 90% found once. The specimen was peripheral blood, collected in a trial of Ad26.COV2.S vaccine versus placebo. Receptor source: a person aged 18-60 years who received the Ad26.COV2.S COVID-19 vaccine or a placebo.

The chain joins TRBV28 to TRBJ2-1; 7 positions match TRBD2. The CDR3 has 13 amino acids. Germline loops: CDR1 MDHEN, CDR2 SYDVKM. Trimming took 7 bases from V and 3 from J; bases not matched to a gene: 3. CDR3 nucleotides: TGTGCCAGCAAGGGCGGGAGCTACAATGAGCAGTTCTTC. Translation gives CASKGGSYNEQFF.

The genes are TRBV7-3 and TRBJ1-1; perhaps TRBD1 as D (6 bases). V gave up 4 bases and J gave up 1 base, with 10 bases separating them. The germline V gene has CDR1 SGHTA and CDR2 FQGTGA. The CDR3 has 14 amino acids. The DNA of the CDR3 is TGTGCCAGCAGCTCGGGGGCAGGGAACACTGAAGCTTTCTTT. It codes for CASSSGAGNTEAFF.

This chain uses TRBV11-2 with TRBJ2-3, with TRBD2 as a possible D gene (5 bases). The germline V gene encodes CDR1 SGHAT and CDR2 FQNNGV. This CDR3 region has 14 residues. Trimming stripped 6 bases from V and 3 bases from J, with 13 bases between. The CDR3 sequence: CASSRTYSTDTQYF. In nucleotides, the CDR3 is TGTGCCAGCAGTCGGACTTACTCTACAGATACGCAGTATTTT.

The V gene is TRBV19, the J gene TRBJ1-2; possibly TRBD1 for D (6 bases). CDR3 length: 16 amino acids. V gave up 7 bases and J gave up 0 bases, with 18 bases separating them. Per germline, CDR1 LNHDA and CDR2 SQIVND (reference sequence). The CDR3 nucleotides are TGTGCCAGTAAAGGCGCGGGGGCTTTAGCTAACTATGGCTACACCTTC. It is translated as CASKGAGALANYGYTF.

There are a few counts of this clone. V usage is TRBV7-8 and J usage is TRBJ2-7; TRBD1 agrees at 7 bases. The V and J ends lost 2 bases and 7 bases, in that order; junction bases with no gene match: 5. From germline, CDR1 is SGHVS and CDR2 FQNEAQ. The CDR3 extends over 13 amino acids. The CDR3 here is CASSLQGQQEQYF. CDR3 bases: TGTGCCAGCAGCTTACAGGGACAGCAGGAGCAGTACTTC.

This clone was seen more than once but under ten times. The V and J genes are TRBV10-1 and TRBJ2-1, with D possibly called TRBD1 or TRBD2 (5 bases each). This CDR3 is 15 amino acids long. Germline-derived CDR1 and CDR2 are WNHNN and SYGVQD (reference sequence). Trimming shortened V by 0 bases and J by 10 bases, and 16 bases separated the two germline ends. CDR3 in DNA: TGCGCCAGCAGTGAGTCAGGGGAGTCGCAGGCGGAGCAGTTCTTC. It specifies CASSESGESQAEQFF.

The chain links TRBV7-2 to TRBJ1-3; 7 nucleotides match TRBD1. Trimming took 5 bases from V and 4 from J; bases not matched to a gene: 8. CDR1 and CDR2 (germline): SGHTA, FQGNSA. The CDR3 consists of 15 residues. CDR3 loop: CASSTTTGPGNTIYF. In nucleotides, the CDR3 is TGTGCCAGCAGCACCACGACAGGGCCAGGAAACACCATATATTTT.

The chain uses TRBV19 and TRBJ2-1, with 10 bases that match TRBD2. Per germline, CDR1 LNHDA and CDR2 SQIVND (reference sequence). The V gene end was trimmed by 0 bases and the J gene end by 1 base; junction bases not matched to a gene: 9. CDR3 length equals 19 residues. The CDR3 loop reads CASSIEGAGGPSSYNEQFF. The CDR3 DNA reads TGTGCCAGTAGTATAGAAGGAGCGGGAGGGCCAAGTTCCTACAATGAGCAGTTCTTC.

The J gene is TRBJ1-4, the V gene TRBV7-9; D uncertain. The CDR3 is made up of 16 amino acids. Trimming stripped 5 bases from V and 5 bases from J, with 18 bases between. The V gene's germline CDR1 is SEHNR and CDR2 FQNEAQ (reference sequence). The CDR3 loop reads CASSHPPSDRNEKLFF. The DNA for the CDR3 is TGTGCCAGCAGCCACCCCCCCTCGGACCGGAATGAAAAACTGTTTTTT.

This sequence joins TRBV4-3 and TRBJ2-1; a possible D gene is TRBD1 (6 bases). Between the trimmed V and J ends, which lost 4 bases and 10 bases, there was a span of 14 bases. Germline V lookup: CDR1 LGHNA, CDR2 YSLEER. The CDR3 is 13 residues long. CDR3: CASSLGQSEEQFF. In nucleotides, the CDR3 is TGCGCCAGCAGCCTTGGACAGTCTGAAGAGCAGTTCTTC.

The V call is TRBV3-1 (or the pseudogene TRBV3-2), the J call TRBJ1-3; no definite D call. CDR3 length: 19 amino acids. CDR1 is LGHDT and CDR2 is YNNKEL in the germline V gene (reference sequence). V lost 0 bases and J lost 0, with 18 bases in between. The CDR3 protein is CASSQESGKQHLSGNTIYF. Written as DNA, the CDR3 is TGTGCCAGCAGCCAAGAATCCGGAAAACAGCATCTCTCTGGAAACACCATATATTTT.

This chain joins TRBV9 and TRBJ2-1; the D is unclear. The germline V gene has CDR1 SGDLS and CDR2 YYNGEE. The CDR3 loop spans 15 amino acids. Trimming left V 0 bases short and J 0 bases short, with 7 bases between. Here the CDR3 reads CASSVAQSSYNEQFF. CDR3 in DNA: TGTGCCAGCAGCGTAGCTCAGAGCTCCTACAATGAGCAGTTCTTC.

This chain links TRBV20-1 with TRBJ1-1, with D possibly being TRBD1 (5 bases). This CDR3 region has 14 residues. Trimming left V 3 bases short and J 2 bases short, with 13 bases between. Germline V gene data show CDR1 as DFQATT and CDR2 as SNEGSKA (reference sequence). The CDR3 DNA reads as TGCAGTGCTAGTGGTGACAGAGGTAACACTGAAGCTTTCTTT. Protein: CSASGDRGNTEAFF.

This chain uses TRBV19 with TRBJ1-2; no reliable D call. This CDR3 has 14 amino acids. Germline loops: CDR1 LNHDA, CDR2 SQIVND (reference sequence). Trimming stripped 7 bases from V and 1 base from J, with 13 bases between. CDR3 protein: CASTPGPNNYGYTF. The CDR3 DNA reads TGTGCCAGTACCCCGGGTCCAAATAACTATGGCTACACCTTC.

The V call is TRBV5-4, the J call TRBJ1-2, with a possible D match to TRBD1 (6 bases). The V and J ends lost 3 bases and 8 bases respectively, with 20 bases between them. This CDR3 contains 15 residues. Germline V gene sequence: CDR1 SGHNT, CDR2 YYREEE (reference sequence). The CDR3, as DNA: TGTGCCAGCAGCTGGAGACAGGCGGCCGGGGGGGGCTACACCTTC. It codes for CASSWRQAAGGGYTF.

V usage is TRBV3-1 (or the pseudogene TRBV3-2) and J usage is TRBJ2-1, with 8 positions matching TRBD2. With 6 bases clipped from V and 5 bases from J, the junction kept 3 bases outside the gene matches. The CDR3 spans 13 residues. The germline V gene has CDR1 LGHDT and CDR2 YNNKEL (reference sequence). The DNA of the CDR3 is TGTGCCAGCAGTCGGACTAGCAACAATGAGCAGTTCTTC. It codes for CASSRTSNNEQFF.

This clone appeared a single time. CDR3 region: CASRKDRGLYNEQFF. The CDR3 DNA is TGTGCCAGCAGGAAGGACAGGGGGCTTTACAATGAGCAGTTCTTC. The chain employs TRBV2 and TRBJ2-1, with 11 bases matching TRBD1. CDR1 and CDR2 (germline): SNHLY, FYNNEI. This CDR3 has 15 amino acids. V shed 6 bases and J 4 bases; nucleotides not matched to a gene: 5.

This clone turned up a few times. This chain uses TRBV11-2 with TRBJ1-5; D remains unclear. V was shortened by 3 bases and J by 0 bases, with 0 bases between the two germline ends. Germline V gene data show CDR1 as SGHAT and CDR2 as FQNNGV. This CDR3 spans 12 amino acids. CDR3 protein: CASSFSNQPQHF. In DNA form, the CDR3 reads TGTGCCAGCAGCTTTAGCAATCAGCCCCAGCATTTT.

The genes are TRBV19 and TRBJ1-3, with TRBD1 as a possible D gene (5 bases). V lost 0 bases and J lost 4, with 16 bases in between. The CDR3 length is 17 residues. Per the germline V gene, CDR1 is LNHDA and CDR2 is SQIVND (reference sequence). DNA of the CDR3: TGTGCCAGTAGTATAGAAGGAGCAGGGTCGTTCGGAAACACCATATATTTT. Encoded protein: CASSIEGAGSFGNTIYF.

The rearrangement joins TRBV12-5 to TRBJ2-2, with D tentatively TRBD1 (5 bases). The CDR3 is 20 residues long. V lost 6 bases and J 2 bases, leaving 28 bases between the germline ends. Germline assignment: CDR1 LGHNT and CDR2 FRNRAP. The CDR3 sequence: CASGPLAYRTPGENTGELFF. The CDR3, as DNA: TGTGCTAGTGGCCCCTTGGCCTACCGGACACCCGGCGAAAACACCGGGGAGCTGTTTTTT.

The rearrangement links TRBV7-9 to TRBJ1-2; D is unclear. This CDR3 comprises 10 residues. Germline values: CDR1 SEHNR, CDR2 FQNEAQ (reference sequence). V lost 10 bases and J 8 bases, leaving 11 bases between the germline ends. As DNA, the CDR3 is TGTGCCACCCAATTACGGGGCTACACCTTC. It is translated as CATQLRGYTF.